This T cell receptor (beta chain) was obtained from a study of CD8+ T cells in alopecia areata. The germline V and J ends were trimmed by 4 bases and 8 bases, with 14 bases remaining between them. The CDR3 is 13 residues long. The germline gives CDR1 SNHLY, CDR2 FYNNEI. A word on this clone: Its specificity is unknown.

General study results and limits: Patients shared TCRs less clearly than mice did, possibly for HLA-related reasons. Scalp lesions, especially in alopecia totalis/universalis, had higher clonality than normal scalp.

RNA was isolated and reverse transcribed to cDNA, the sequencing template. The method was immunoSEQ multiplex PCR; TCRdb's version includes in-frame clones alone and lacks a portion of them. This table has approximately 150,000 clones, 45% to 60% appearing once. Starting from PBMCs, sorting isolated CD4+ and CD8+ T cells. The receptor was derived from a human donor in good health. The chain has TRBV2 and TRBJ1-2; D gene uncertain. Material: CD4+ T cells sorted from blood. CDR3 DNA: TGTGCCAGCAGTGGCGGCCTAGGTGGGGGCTACACCTTC. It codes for CASSGGLGGGYTF.